The T cell receptor (beta chain) described here comes from a study of T cells expressing NK-cell markers. Study details: Sequenced donors, eight in total, included seven who were HCMV-seropositive and one who was seronegative.

CDR1 SGHRS and CDR2 YFSETQ come from the germline V gene. This CDR3 has 18 residues. Beta-chain TCR cDNA was generated via 5'RACE template switching with UMIs. TCRdb re-called the 5' RACE reads and catalogs CDR3 proteins one per entry, DNA excluded. The sample totals a few hundred thousand distinct CDR3 sequences. Details on this clonotype: Its antigen is currently unknown.

Study-wide results and caveats: Once again these clonotypes came out on top in the CD3+CD56-NKG2C+ fraction of several donors. Over 5 donors carried dominant NKG2C+ clonotypes that made up roughly 1.0-7.0% of their CD8+ T cells.

The sequenced sample consisted of blood T cells: a sorted CD56 or NKG2C T cell subset, CD4+ or CD8+ T cells, or bulk PBMC T cells (not recorded which). This chain uses TRBV5-1 with TRBJ1-1; TCRdb's D gene call, TRBD1, goes unchecked for lack of DNA. The source of this sequence is a man between 18 and 69 years old in good health. The CDR3 loop is CASSFNRGPANMNTEAFF.